This TCR beta chain is from a study of T cells in localized non-small cell lung cancer. Details on this clone: Its antigen is currently unknown.

Germline-derived CDR1 and CDR2 are SGHTA and FQGNSA. This CDR3 has 16 amino acids. The V and J ends lost 5 bases and 7 bases, in that order; junction bases with no gene match: 12. Repertoires were generated with immunoSEQ multiplex PCR, while TCRdb's copy carries only in-frame clones and drops some. The top ten hold approximately 22% of the sample, which has 20,000 to 25,000 clones, less than 90% seen once. Study-wide results and limits: Adjacent lung held a median around 60 of the top 100 tumor clones. Uninvolved adjacent lung showed peak T cell clonality, exceeding tumor.

The receptor's source is a man between 35 and 75 years old with stage II squamous cell lung carcinoma. The sample in question was PBMCs, obtained before any cancer treatment. This chain joins TRBV7-2 and TRBJ2-1; 9 bases are shared with TRBD2. The CDR3 sequence: CASSLLAGGGANEQFF. The CDR3 nucleotides are TGTGCCAGCAGCCTCCTTGCTGGCGGGGGGGCGAATGAGCAGTTCTTC.